The 24 T cell receptor beta chains reported below all come from one sample, sequenced in a study of type 1 regulatory T cells. Whole-study findings and limits: Compared with non-type 1 regulatory T cells, type 1 regulatory T cells showed a more restricted TCR repertoire.

MiXCR, run by TCRdb on the reads, gives a single entry per CDR3 protein. Of tens of thousands of distinct CDR3 sequences listed, under 25% were seen once; the top ten hold less than 10%. These TCRs are of unknown antigen specificity. The sequencing sample was made of cultured type 1 regulatory T (Tr1) cells, either the whole culture or a sorted fraction (not recorded which). Receptor source: a human donor in good health.

There are a few counts of this clonotype. The chain has TRBV9 and TRBJ2-2; D is uncertain. The CDR3 spans 16 residues. Trimming stripped 4 bases from V and 6 bases from J, with 19 bases between. From germline, CDR1 is SGDLS and CDR2 YYNGEE. The CDR3 sequence is CASSPEVTVGSGELFF. The CDR3 DNA is TGTGCCAGCAGCCCAGAAGTCACAGTCGGCTCCGGGGAGCTGTTTTTT. The whole variable domain, filled in from reference TRBV9 and TRBJ2-2, reads DSGVTQTPKHLITATGQRVTLRCSPRSGDLSVYWYQQSLDQGLQFLIQYYNGEERAKGNILERFSAQQFPDLHSELNLSSLELGDSALYFCASSPEVTVGSGELFFGEGSRLTVL.

The sample holds many counts of this clonotype. The chain joins TRBV30 to TRBJ2-5; TRBD1 matches at 10 bases. The CDR3 has 13 residues. From germline, CDR1 is GTSNPN and CDR2 SVGIG (reference sequence). The trim removed 3 bases at V and 3 bases at J, leaving 1 base unmatched. The CDR3 sequence: CAWRTGGKETQYF. CDR3 in DNA: TGTGCCTGGAGGACAGGGGGCAAAGAGACCCAGTACTTC.

This clonotype appeared a few times. The chain employs TRBV28 and TRBJ1-4, with 9 bases matching TRBD1. The CDR3 length is 19 residues. Germline loops: CDR1 MDHEN, CDR2 SYDVKM. J lost 7 bases, V lost 6 bases, and 21 bases had no gene match. The CDR3: CASSSLSPGQGAKSEKLFF. CDR3 coding DNA: TGTGCCAGCAGCTCTCTTTCTCCGGGACAGGGTGCGAAAAGTGAAAAACTGTTTTTT. The variable domain in full, with the rest retrieved from reference TRBV28 and TRBJ1-4, is DVKVTQSSRYLVKRTGEKVFLECVQDMDHENMFWYRQDPGLGLRLIYFSYDVKMKEKGDIPEGYSVSREKKERFSLILESASTNQTSMYLCASSSLSPGQGAKSEKLFFGSGTQLSVL.

This clonotype was counted only a few times. The chain combines TRBV5-1 with TRBJ2-2; a weak D match, TRBD1 (5 bases). Between the trimmed V and J ends, which lost 1 base and 0 bases, there was a span of 10 bases. Germline values: CDR1 SGHRS, CDR2 YFSETQ. CDR3 length: 16 amino acids. The CDR3 bases are TGCGCCAGCAGCTTGCAGGGTAACGCGAACACCGGGGAGCTGTTTTTT. Translation: CASSLQGNANTGELFF.

This rearrangement joins TRBV7-3 to TRBJ2-1, with D perhaps matching TRBD1 or TRBD2 (6 bases each). V was shortened by 0 bases and J by 4 bases, with 10 bases between the two germline ends. Per the germline V gene, CDR1 is SGHTA and CDR2 is FQGTGA. The CDR3 length is 15 residues. CDR3 sequence: CASSLTRGTYNEQFF. DNA for the CDR3: TGTGCCAGCAGCTTAACCCGCGGGACATACAATGAGCAGTTCTTC.

This sequence joins TRBV6-5 and TRBJ1-4; D possibly corresponds to TRBD1 (6 bases). The CDR3 extends over 14 amino acids. The germline V gene has CDR1 MNHEY and CDR2 SVGAGI. V gave up 6 bases and J gave up 6 bases, with 14 bases separating them. CDR3: CASSWTEWDEKLFF. The CDR3 region has the DNA TGTGCCAGCAGCTGGACAGAGTGGGATGAAAAACTGTTTTTT.

This rearrangement joins TRBV30 to TRBJ2-7, with D uncertain. Trimming removed 2 bases at V and 2 bases at J, with 7 bases between. Germline CDR1 is GTSNPN and CDR2 is SVGIG (reference sequence). The length of the CDR3 is 12 residues. The CDR3 nucleotides are TGTGCCTGGAGTTTGGCCGCCTACGAGCAGTACTTC. Translated: CAWSLAAYEQYF.

This chain connects TRBV6-5 to TRBJ2-3, with D unresolved. Germline V lookup: CDR1 MNHEY, CDR2 SVGAGI. Trimming cost V 2 bases and J 1 base, with 4 bases left between them. The CDR3 totals 13 residues. DNA of the CDR3: TGTGCCAGCAGTTACGGGGGCACAGATACGCAGTATTTT. It codes for CASSYGGTDTQYF.

In its sample, this clonotype is medium-sized. This chain uses TRBV5-1 with TRBJ2-2; D is perhaps TRBD2 (5 bases). The germline V gene encodes CDR1 SGHRS and CDR2 YFSETQ. The CDR3 has 15 residues. V was shortened by 0 bases and J by 1 base, with 7 bases between the two germline ends. CDR3 loop: CASSLAGGNTGELFF. CDR3 sequence (DNA): TGCGCCAGCAGCTTGGCCGGAGGGAACACCGGGGAGCTGTTTTTT.

The CDR3 DNA sequence: TGCAGTGCTAGGTCTGCGGGAGGGCCGAGGGAGACCCAGTACTTC. Translated, it gives CSARSAGGPRETQYF. The J gene is TRBJ2-5, the V gene TRBV20-1, with 9 bases lining up with TRBD2. The V segment lost 3 bases and the J segment 5 bases; nucleotides outside the gene matches: 10. CDR3 size: 15 residues. Germline CDR1 reads DFQATT; CDR2 reads SNEGSKA (reference sequence).

This clonotype has only a few counts. The rearrangement joins TRBV7-9 to TRBJ2-7; 8 bases map to TRBD1. Trimming took 5 bases from V and 6 from J; bases not matched to a gene: 9. CDR3 length: 14 amino acids. CDR1 and CDR2 from the germline V gene are SEHNR and FQNEAQ (reference sequence). In nucleotides, the CDR3 is TGTGCCAGCAGCACCGGGACAGGCGCTGCCGAGCAGTACTTC. This sequence encodes CASSTGTGAAEQYF.

The chain uses TRBV20-1 and TRBJ2-5; tentative D call: TRBD1 (7 bases). Germline CDR1 is DFQATT and CDR2 is SNEGSKA (reference sequence). The CDR3 length is 12 residues. The V end lost 6 bases, the J end lost 4 bases, and 12 bases lay between the germline ends. This CDR3 is CSARGVGETQYF. The CDR3 DNA follows: TGCAGTGCCAGGGGGGTGGGAGAGACCCAGTACTTC.

There are many counts of this clonotype. V is TRBV29-1 and J is TRBJ2-5; D possibly corresponds to TRBD1 (5 bases). Trimming stripped 1 base from V and 5 bases from J, with 11 bases between. The CDR3 loop spans 13 amino acids. Germline V gene data show CDR1 as SQVTM and CDR2 as ANQGSEA. In DNA form, the CDR3 reads TGCAGCGTTGAAGTAGTCAGGGCGGAGACCCAGTACTTC. Its protein is CSVEVVRAETQYF.

This clonotype was found a few times. The rearrangement links TRBV18 to TRBJ2-2, with D uncertain. The CDR3 contains 16 residues. Germline CDR1 KGHSH, CDR2 LQKENI. Trimming took 2 bases from V and 3 from J, leaving 13 bases between them. CDR3 in amino acids: CASSPNPSTDTGELFF. The CDR3 DNA reads TGTGCCAGCTCACCAAATCCGAGCACCGACACCGGGGAGCTGTTTTTT.

This clonotype was seen a handful of times. The chain employs TRBV12-3 or TRBV12-4 and TRBJ2-4; D is perhaps TRBD1 or TRBD2 (6 bases each). V lost 3 bases and J 6 bases, leaving 9 bases between the germline ends. The length of the CDR3 is 13 residues. CDR3 sequence (DNA): TGTGCCAGCAGTTTGGGGGGCGGAAACATTCAGTACTTC. Translation: CASSLGGGNIQYF.

For the CDR3, the DNA is TGTGCCATCAGCGCGGGACGGACCTACTCCTACGAGCAGTACTTC. It is translated as CAISAGRTYSYEQYF. V gene TRBV10-3 combines with J gene TRBJ2-7, with D maybe TRBD2 (6 bases). The V gene's germline CDR1 is ENHRY and CDR2 SYGVKD. The CDR3 loop spans 15 amino acids. The V and J ends lost 6 bases and 0 bases respectively, with 15 bases between them.

This clonotype turned up a few times. The chain recombines TRBV5-4 with TRBJ2-1; 10 bases are shared with TRBD2. From germline, CDR1 is SGHNT and CDR2 YYREEE (reference sequence). CDR3 length: 14 amino acids. The trim removed 3 bases at V and 8 bases at J, leaving 5 bases unmatched. In nucleotides, the CDR3 is TGTGCCAGCAGCTACCCTAGCGGGAGTCATGAGCAGTTCTTC. Amino acid sequence: CASSYPSGSHEQFF.

This rearrangement joins TRBV2 to TRBJ1-6; 9 bases map to TRBD1. Trimming cost V 6 bases and J 10 bases; bases outside gene matches: 7. Looked up from germline, CDR1 is SNHLY and CDR2 is FYNNEI. The CDR3 runs 14 residues. CDR3 in DNA: TGTGCCAGCAGCGACAGGGGGGGAACATCACCCCTCCACTTT. Amino acids: CASSDRGGTSPLHF.

This clonotype showed up just a few times. The gene calls are TRBV20-1 and TRBJ2-7; D uncertain. V was cut by 6 bases and J by 0 bases, with 15 bases left in between. From germline, CDR1 is DFQATT and CDR2 SNEGSKA (reference sequence). The CDR3 has 14 amino acids. CDR3 bases: TGCAGTGCCCTGGGCCTCAGAAGCTCCTACGAGCAGTACTTC. Amino acids: CSALGLRSSYEQYF.

This clonotype was observed a few times. This rearrangement joins TRBV18 to TRBJ2-3, with D hard to call. V was pared by 3 bases and J by 1 base, with 5 bases between. Germline V CDR1 and CDR2: KGHSH, LQKENI. CDR3 length equals 13 residues. The CDR3 is CASSPSGTDTQYF. CDR3 in DNA: TGTGCCAGCTCACCCTCGGGCACAGATACGCAGTATTTT.

This clonotype was counted only a few times. This sequence joins TRBV5-1 and TRBJ2-5; D is possibly TRBD1 (6 bases). Germline V gene lookup returns CDR1 SGHRS and CDR2 YFSETQ. The germline V and J ends were trimmed by 4 bases and 3 bases, with 22 bases remaining between them. The CDR3 contains 17 residues. This CDR3 reads CASSPTGQIITEETQYF. The CDR3 nucleotides read TGCGCCAGCAGCCCTACCGGACAGATAATTACCGAAGAGACCCAGTACTTC. Variable domain in full (rest from reference TRBV5-1 and TRBJ2-5): KAGVTQTPRYLIKTRGQQVTLSCSPISGHRSVSWYQQTPGQGLQFLFEYFSETQRNKGNFPGRFSGRQFSNSRSEMNVSTLELGDSALYLCASSPTGQIITEETQYFGPGTRLLVL.

The gene calls are TRBV5-6 and TRBJ2-1; 7 nucleotides agree with TRBD2. The length of the CDR3 is 15 residues. Germline CDR1 SGHDT, CDR2 YYEEEE. Germline trimming cut 4 bases from V and 9 bases from J; bases unmatched to any gene: 13. CDR3 sequence (DNA): TGTGCCAGCAGCCCCCTACGAGGCCAGCGGGGTGAGCAGTTCTTC. Protein product: CASSPLRGQRGEQFF.

This clonotype was counted a few times. At one boundary the junction diverges from the germline segment, which might be a read error. The chain uses TRBV3-1 and TRBJ2-5; D tentatively reads TRBD1 or TRBD2 (5 bases each). Germline V gene lookup returns CDR1 LGHDT and CDR2 YNNKEL (reference sequence). This CDR3 spans 16 amino acids. The CDR3 spells CASSQDAGTRGETQCF. The CDR3 nucleotides read TGTGCCAGCAGCCAAGATGCAGGGACCCGGGGAGAGACCCAGTGCTTC.

This chain connects TRBV5-1 to TRBJ2-1; D is unclear. Germline CDR1 reads SGHRS; CDR2 reads YFSETQ. The CDR3 is made up of 17 amino acids. Trimming removed 0 bases from V and 9 bases from J, with 22 bases in between. The DNA of the CDR3 is TGCGCCAGCAGCTTGGAGTCTTTTGGTGACCGGTTCGGTGAGCAGTTCTTC. It specifies CASSLESFGDRFGEQFF.